This T cell receptor (beta chain) stems from a study of cytomegalovirus exposure and HLA in healthy donors. Study-level information: The 110 million or so unique TCR beta sequences, from 150 million to 200 million T cells, were found by an earlier analysis.

Whole-study findings and limits: As a later analysis revealed, the rate of TCR association differed by HLA locus, with DRB1 most and HLA-C fewest.

The CDR3 has 13 residues. Trimming stripped 5 bases from V and 5 bases from J, with 12 bases between. Germline-derived CDR1 and CDR2 are SGHTA and FQGNSA. The PCR made use of 60 Vbeta and 13 Jbeta primers. TCRdb's copy holds only in-frame clones and misses some; the assay was immunoSEQ multiplex PCR. The sample has 93,000 or so clones; 76% are singletons. With respect to this clone: Its antigen is unidentified.

This sequence originates from a woman under 30 in good health and CMV-seropositive. This chain links TRBV7-2 with TRBJ1-1, with D possibly matching TRBD1 (6 bases). Sample: PBMCs. DNA of the CDR3: TGTGCCAGCAGCACAGACAGGTTAACTGAAGCTTTCTTT. It specifies CASSTDRLTEAFF.